The clone carrying this TCR beta chain occurred once. Given the absence of the conserved phenylalanine or tryptophan at the CDR3 end, a read error is likely. This entry comes from a study of T cells after somatic rescue of genetic block. The table came from immunoSEQ multiplex PCR; TCRdb's copy has only in-frame clones and leaves some out. Of tens of thousands of clones in the sample, about 90% were seen once. There are 15 residues in the CDR3. Germline V lookup: CDR1 SGHRS, CDR2 YFSETQ. Trimming shortened V by 10 bases and J by 3 bases, and 22 bases separated the two germline ends. Material for sequencing was peripheral blood mononuclear cells (PBMCs). The sequence came from a woman under 30. The V and J genes are TRBV5-1 and TRBJ1-1; D may be TRBD1 (5 bases). The CDR3 region is CASQPRAVEDTEAFL. CDR3 nucleotide sequence: TGCGCCTCCCAGCCCAGGGCGGTCGAGGACACTGAAGCTTTCCTT.